This is a list of T cell receptor beta chains from one sample in a study of control samples from healthy donors and cancer patients. Profiling relied on immunoSEQ multiplex PCR, and the TCRdb table lists in-frame clones only, not all of them. The table records 100,000 to 150,000 clones, around 92% of them present only once. The sequencing input was PBMCs. All receptors derive from a man aged 80 or over with head and neck cancer. Both conserved end residues are trimmed from each CDR3.

>TRBV4-1
ASSQDPSATNEKLF
>TRBV7-8
ASSLVVSGQGNEQY
>TRBV15
ATSSGVGHPGTGELF
>TRBV4-3
ASSQAIGSGFIYEQF
>TRBV6-2/TRBV6-3
ASSYSRTFQPQH
>TRBV4-3
ASSQVTGSSYEQY
>TRBV5-1
ASSLRTPGGLNSSYEQY
>TRBV7-2
ASSFGGSSYNEQF
>TRBV4-2
ASSQDSGQPIYYGYT
>TRBV19
ASSIAGQLSYEQY
>TRBV5-1
ASSLHPAGGYEQY
>TRBV13
ASSLHSNEQF
>TRBV5-6
ASSLRDPNQPQH
>TRBV7-8
ASSLVEGGGFGYT
>TRBV27
ASSLNALYRYEQY
>TRBV14
ASSQNGYGYT
>TRBV12-3/TRBV12-4
ASRDRPLGAQH
>TRBV4-2
ASSQLRDSQPGNSPLH
>TRBV3-1/TRBV3-2
ASSQGDRENIQY
>TRBV5-1
ASSFSTGGNADTQY
>TRBV10-3
AIHEAGVPGELF
>TRBV4-1
ASSQERAGLTDTQY
>TRBV20-1
SASQGYEQY
>TRBV5-1
ASSFSGRGGYNEQF
>TRBV7-8
ASSLGGMGEQY
>TRBV18
ASSPTGPGNTIY
>TRBV30
AWSTRVSVYGYT
>TRBV9
ASSPPTNEQF
>TRBV5-1
ASSLRYETHLYGYT
>TRBV10-1
ASSDGTAQETQY
>TRBV7-8
ASSPGLAGGGETQY
>TRBV13
ASSPRQGEWSGANVLT
>TRBV3-1/TRBV3-2
ASSRGLAGYTGELF
>TRBV9
ASSVASPAGSLNTEAF
>TRBV5-1
ASSDDQGISYEQY
>TRBV30
AWSVRGTGTGAKSEKLF
>TRBV30
AWSQGPGGTNEKLF
>TRBV30
AWSVGGDSPLH
>TRBV18
ASSPSSQAANYGYT
>TRBV3-1/TRBV3-2
ASSRTSNQETQY
>TRBV7-9
ASSHRDGPRGANVLT
>TRBV30
AWMALGGYT
>TRBV2
ASSNRGLGTGELF
>TRBV5-1
ASRGRGWKNTEAF
>TRBV6-5
ASSYVGQGNGNEQF
>TRBV5-6
ASSSISGNTIY
>TRBV5-6
ASRCGAGGGWHTIY
>TRBV9
ASSVGGALNTEAF
>TRBV7-7
ASSRGLAGPSTGELF
>TRBV19
ASKSPLVANEKLF
>TRBV5-6
ASSLERGGTQY
>TRBV2
ASSEATGNNQPQH